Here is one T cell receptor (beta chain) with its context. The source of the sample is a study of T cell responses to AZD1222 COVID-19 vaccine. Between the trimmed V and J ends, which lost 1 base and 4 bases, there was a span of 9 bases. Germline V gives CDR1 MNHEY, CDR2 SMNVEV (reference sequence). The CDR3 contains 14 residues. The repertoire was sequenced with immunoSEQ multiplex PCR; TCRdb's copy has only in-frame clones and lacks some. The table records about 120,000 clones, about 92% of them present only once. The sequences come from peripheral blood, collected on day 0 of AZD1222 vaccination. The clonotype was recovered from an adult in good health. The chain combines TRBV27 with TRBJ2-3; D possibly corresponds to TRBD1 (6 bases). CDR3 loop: CASSLLGAADTQYF. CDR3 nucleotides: TGTGCCAGCAGTTTATTGGGGGCCGCAGATACGCAGTATTTT.